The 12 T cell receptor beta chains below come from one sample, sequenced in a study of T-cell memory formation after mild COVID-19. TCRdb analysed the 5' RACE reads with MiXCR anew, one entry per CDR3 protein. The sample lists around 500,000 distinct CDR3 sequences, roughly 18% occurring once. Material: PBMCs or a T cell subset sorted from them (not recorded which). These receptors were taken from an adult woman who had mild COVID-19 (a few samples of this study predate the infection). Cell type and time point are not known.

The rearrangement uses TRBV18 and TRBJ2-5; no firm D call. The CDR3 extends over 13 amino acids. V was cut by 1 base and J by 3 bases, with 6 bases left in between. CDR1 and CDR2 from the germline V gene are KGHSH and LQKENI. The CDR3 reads CASSPQAKETQYF. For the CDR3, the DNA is TGTGCCAGCTCACCACAAGCGAAAGAGACCCAGTACTTC.

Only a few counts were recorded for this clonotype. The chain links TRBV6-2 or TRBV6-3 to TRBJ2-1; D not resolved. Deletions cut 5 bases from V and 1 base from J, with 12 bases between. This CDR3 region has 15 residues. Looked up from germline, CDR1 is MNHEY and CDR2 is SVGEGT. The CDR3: CASSGSTSSYNEQFF. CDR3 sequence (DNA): TGTGCCAGCAGTGGGTCCACATCTTCCTACAATGAGCAGTTCTTC.

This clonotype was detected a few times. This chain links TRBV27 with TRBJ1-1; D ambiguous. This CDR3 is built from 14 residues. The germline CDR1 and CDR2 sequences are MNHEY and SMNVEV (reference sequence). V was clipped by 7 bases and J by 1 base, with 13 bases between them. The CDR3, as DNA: TGTGCCAGCACCCGGTCCCCCAGGAACACTGAAGCTTTCTTT. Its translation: CASTRSPRNTEAFF.

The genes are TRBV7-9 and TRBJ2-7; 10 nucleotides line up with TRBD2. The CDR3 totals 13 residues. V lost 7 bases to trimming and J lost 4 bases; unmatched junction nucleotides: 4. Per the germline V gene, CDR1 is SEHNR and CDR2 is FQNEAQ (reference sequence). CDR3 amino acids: CASKREGAYEQYF. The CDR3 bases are TGTGCCAGCAAGCGGGAGGGGGCATACGAGCAGTACTTC.

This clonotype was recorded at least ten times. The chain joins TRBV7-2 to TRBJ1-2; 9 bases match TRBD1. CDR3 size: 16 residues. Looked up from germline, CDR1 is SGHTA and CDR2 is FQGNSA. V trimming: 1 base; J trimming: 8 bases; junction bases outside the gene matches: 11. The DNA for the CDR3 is TGTGCCAGCAGCTTAGGGACCGGGACAGGGAACTCCGGCTACACCTTC. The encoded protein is CASSLGTGTGNSGYTF.

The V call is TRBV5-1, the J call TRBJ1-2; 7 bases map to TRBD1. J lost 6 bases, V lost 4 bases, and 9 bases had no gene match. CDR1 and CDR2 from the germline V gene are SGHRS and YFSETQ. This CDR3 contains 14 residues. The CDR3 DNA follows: TGCGCCAGCAGCGAGACAGGGATGCTCAATGGCTACACCTTC. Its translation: CASSETGMLNGYTF. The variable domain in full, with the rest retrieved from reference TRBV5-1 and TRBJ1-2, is KAGVTQTPRYLIKTRGQQVTLSCSPISGHRSVSWYQQTPGQGLQFLFEYFSETQRNKGNFPGRFSGRQFSNSRSEMNVSTLELGDSALYLCASSETGMLNGYTFGSGTRLTVV.

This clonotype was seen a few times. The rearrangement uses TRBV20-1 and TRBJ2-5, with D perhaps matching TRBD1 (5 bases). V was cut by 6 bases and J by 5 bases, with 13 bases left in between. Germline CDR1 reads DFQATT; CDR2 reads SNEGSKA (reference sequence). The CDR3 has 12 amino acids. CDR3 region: CSARVGPETQYF. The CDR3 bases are TGCAGTGCCAGGGTCGGTCCGGAGACCCAGTACTTC.

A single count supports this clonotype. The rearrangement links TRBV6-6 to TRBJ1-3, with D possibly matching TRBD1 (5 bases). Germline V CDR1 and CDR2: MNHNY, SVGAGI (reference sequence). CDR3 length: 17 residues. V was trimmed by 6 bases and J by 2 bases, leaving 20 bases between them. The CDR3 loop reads CASRLPSDGGTGNTIYF. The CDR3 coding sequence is TGTGCCAGCAGGCTACCCTCCGACGGGGGGACTGGAAACACCATATATTTT.

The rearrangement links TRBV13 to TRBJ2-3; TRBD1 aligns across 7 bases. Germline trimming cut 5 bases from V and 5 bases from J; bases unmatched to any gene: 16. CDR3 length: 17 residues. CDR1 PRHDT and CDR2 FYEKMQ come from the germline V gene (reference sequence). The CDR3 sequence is CASSTRDSPDRGDTQYF. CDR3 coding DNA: TGTGCCAGCAGCACCAGGGACAGTCCTGACCGAGGAGATACGCAGTATTTT.

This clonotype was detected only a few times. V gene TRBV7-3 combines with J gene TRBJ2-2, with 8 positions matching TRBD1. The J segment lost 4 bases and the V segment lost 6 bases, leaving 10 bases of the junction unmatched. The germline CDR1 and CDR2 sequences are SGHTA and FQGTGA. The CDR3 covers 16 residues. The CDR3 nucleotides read TGTGCCAGCAGTCCACCCAGGGGGCGCGTCACCGGGGAGCTGTTTTTT. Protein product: CASSPPRGRVTGELFF.

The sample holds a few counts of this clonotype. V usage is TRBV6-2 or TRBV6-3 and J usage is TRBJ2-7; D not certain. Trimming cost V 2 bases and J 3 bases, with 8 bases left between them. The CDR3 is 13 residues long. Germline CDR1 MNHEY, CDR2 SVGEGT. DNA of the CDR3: TGTGCCAGCAGTTACCCGTGGGGCTACGAGCAGTACTTC. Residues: CASSYPWGYEQYF.

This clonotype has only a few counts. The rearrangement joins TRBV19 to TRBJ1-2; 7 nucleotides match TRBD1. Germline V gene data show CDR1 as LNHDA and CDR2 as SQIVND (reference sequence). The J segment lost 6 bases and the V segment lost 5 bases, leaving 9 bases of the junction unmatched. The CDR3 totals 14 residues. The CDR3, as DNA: TGTGCCAGTAGTCCACAGGGGCGTATCGATGGCTACACCTTC. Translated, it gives CASSPQGRIDGYTF.